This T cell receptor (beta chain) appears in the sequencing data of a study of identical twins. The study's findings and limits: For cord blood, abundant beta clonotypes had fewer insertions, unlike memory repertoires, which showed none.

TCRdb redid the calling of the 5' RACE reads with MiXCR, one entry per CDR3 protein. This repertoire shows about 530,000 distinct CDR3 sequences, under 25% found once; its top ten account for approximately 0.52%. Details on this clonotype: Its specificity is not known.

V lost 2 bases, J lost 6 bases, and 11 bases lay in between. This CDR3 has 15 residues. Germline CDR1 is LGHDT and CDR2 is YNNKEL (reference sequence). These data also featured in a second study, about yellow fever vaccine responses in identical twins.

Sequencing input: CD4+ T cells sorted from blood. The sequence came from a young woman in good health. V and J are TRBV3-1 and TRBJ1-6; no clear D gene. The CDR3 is CASSQPQPSNSPLHF. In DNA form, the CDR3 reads TGTGCCAGCAGCCAACCACAGCCGTCTAATTCACCCCTCCACTTT.